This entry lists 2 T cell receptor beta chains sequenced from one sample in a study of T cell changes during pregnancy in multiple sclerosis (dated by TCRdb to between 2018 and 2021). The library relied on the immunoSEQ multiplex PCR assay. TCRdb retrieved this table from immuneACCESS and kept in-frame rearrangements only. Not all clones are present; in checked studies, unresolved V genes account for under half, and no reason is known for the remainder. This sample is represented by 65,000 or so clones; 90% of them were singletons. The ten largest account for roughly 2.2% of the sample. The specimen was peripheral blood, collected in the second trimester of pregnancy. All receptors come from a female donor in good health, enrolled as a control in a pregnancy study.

CDR3 sequence: CASSPGTANTGELFF. In DNA form, the CDR3 reads TGTGCCAGCAGCCCTGGGACAGCGAACACCGGGGAGCTGTTTTTT. This sequence joins TRBV28 and TRBJ2-2; 7 bases align to TRBD1. The length of the CDR3 is 15 residues. V shed 6 bases and J 0 bases; nucleotides not matched to a gene: 4. The germline V gene encodes CDR1 MDHEN and CDR2 SYDVKM.

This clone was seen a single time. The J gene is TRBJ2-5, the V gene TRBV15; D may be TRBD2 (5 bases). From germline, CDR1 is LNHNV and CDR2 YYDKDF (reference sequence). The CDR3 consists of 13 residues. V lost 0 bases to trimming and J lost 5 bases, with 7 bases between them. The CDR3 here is CATSRDRGETQYF. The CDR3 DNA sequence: TGTGCCACCAGCAGAGATCGGGGTGAGACCCAGTACTTC.